This T cell receptor (beta chain) was identified during a study of blood T cells in healthy people across ages. Combining a sample-barcoded 5' primer with a J-beta primer mix, a second PCR ran for 7 to 11 cycles. Using its own MiXCR run on the 5' RACE reads, TCRdb lists one record per CDR3 protein. This table has about 1.5 million distinct CDR3 sequences, approximately 42% appearing once. Looked up from germline, CDR1 is MNHEY and CDR2 is SVGEGT. Trimming cost V 8 bases and J 9 bases; bases outside gene matches: 7. The CDR3 consists of 12 residues. The extraction recovered at least 6 micrograms of total RNA per sample.

The TCR comes from a woman under 30 in good health. The J gene is TRBJ1-2, the V gene TRBV6-2 or TRBV6-3; 9 bases match TRBD1. The specimen was blood. CDR3: CASGYRGLRYTF. Written as DNA, the CDR3 is TGTGCCAGCGGCTACAGGGGGCTTCGCTACACCTTC.